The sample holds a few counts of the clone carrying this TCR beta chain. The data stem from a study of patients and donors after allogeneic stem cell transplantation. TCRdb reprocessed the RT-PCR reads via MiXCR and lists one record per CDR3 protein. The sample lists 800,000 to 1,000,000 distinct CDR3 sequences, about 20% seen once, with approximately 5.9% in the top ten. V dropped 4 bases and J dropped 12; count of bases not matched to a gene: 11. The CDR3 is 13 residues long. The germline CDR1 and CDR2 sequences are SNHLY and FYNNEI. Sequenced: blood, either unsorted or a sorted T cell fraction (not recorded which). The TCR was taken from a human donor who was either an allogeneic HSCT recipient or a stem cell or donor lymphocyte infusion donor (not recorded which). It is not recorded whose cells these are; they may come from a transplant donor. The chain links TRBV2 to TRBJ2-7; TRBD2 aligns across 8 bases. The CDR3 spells CASSAGPAGVVYF. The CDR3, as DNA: TGTGCCAGCAGTGCGGGCCCAGCGGGAGTTGTGTACTTC.